The 28 T cell receptor beta chains in this list originate from one sample, sequenced in a study of T cells in Graves' hyperthyroidism and ophthalmopathy. TCR beta CDR3 region amplification was performed from RNA transcripts. An initial round of RT-PCR targeting the TCR CDR3 relied on the HTBI primer set. TCRdb recomputed calls from the multiplex PCR reads with MiXCR, one row per CDR3 protein. The sample contains roughly 250,000 distinct CDR3 sequences, roughly 15% of which appear only once. The sequenced sample was blood. These receptors all come from a woman between 40 and 55 years old with Graves' hyperthyroidism that later progressed to Graves' ophthalmopathy.

V usage is TRBV10-2 and J usage is TRBJ2-7; D is unclear. The V end was cut by 6 bases, the J end by 4 bases, with 22 bases between. The CDR3 has 16 residues. The germline gives CDR1 WSHSY, CDR2 SAAADI. In nucleotides, the CDR3 is TGCGCCAGCAGCCCGGGTGATACGGAGACTGGTTACGAGCAGTACTTC. Translating it yields CASSPGDTETGYEQYF.

Only a few counts were recorded for this clonotype. V is TRBV18 and J is TRBJ2-7, with D possibly being TRBD2 (7 bases). The germline V gene encodes CDR1 KGHSH and CDR2 LQKENI. Trimming took 6 bases from V and 2 from J, leaving 11 bases between them. This CDR3 is built from 13 residues. As DNA, the CDR3 is TGTGCCAGCTCGGGGGGGGCGCCCTACGAGCAGTACTTC. This gives the protein CASSGGAPYEQYF. The whole variable domain, filled in from reference TRBV18 and TRBJ2-7, reads NAGVMQNPRHLVRRRGQEARLRCSPMKGHSHVYWYRQLPEEGLKFMVYLQKENIIDESGMPKERFSAEFPKEGPSILRIQQVVRGDSAAYFCASSGGAPYEQYFGPGTRLTVT.

This clonotype has just one count. Its ends do not fully match the called genes, so a read error is possible. The chain uses TRBV11-3 and TRBJ2-1; the D gene is possibly TRBD2 (5 bases). Germline values: CDR1 SGHNT, CDR2 YENEEA. This CDR3 is 17 amino acids long. The CDR3: CTSSPLPGMSSYNEQFF. The CDR3 coding sequence is TGTACCAGCAGTCCCCTCCCGGGAATGAGCTCCTACAATGAGCAGTTCTTC.

This clonotype was seen ten or more times. The chain uses TRBV12-3 or TRBV12-4 and TRBJ2-2; D gene ambiguous. This CDR3 is 12 amino acids long. Trimming stripped 1 base from V and 5 bases from J, with 2 bases between. CDR3 amino acids: CASSLETGELFF. CDR3 nucleotides: TGTGCCAGCAGTTTAGAGACCGGGGAGCTGTTTTTT.

This clonotype was detected ten times or more. The rearrangement uses TRBV20-1 and TRBJ2-7, with TRBD1 matching 8 bases. Germline V gives CDR1 DFQATT, CDR2 SNEGSKA (reference sequence). J gave up 4 bases and V 1 base, and 6 bases lay outside the gene matches. CDR3 length: 14 residues. CDR3 nucleotides: TGCAGTGCTAGAGTCAGGGGGCTTGGTTACGAGCAGTACTTC. As protein: CSARVRGLGYEQYF.

This clonotype came up many times. The rearrangement joins TRBV5-1 to TRBJ2-1, with 13 bases fitting TRBD2. The CDR3 contains 14 residues. V lost 3 bases and J lost 9; bases outside the gene matches: 3. Germline V gene lookup returns CDR1 SGHRS and CDR2 YFSETQ. This CDR3 is CASSSGTSGTEQFF. CDR3 DNA: TGCGCCAGCAGCTCGGGGACTAGCGGGACTGAGCAGTTCTTC.

This clonotype occurred many times. The rearrangement links TRBV11-2 to TRBJ1-1; D is uncertain. The V gene lost 5 bases and the J gene lost 5 bases, with 15 bases spanning the gap. The germline gives CDR1 SGHAT, CDR2 FQNNGV. The CDR3 runs to 14 residues. As DNA, the CDR3 is TGTGCCAGCAGCCAGAGATTTATGCGGACTGAAGCTTTCTTT. Translation: CASSQRFMRTEAFF.

Ten or more counts support this clonotype. The genes are TRBV28 and TRBJ2-1, with D possibly matching TRBD2 (5 bases). The germline V and J ends were trimmed by 2 bases and 0 bases, with 8 bases remaining between them. The CDR3 has 15 amino acids. Germline-derived CDR1 and CDR2 are MDHEN and SYDVKM. The CDR3: CASSLAGFSYNEQFF. In DNA, the CDR3 is TGTGCCAGCAGTTTAGCGGGTTTCTCCTACAATGAGCAGTTCTTC.

This clonotype was counted ten times or more. The rearrangement uses TRBV7-6 and TRBJ2-1; D gene uncertain. Germline CDR1 is SGHVS and CDR2 is FNYEAQ. The V and J ends lost 2 bases and 5 bases respectively, with 7 bases between them. This CDR3 has 13 amino acids. CDR3 sequence: CASSLLPHNEQFF. CDR3 bases: TGTGCCAGCAGCTTACTTCCTCACAATGAGCAGTTCTTC.

This clonotype has a handful of counts. CDR3: CASSFQGGLYNEQFF. CDR3 DNA: TGTGCCAGCAGTTTCCAGGGGGGCCTTTACAATGAGCAGTTCTTC. This chain connects TRBV12-3 or TRBV12-4 to TRBJ2-1, with TRBD1 as a possible D gene (7 bases). The CDR3 is 15 amino acids. The V and J ends lost 3 bases and 4 bases respectively, with 13 bases between them.

This clonotype was found many times. The V gene is TRBV7-8, the J gene TRBJ2-6; D gene ambiguous. CDR1 is SGHVS and CDR2 is FQNEAQ in the germline V gene. The V and J ends lost 1 base and 1 base respectively, with 8 bases between them. The CDR3 has 16 amino acids. As DNA, the CDR3 is TGTGCCAGCAGCTTAGTATTCAAATCTGGGGCCAACGTCCTGACTTTC. Its protein product is CASSLVFKSGANVLTF. The whole variable domain, filled in from reference TRBV7-8 and TRBJ2-6, reads GAGVSQSPRYKVAKRGQDVALRCDPISGHVSLFWYQQALGQGPEFLTYFQNEAQLDKSGLPSDRFFAERPEGSVSTLKIQRTQQEDSAVYLCASSLVFKSGANVLTFGAGSRLTVL.

This chain uses TRBV20-1 with TRBJ2-7; 8 positions agree with TRBD2. Germline CDR1 and CDR2: DFQATT and SNEGSKA (reference sequence). V gave up 1 base and J gave up 0 bases; unmatched junction bases: 5. The CDR3 is 15 amino acids. CDR3 amino acids: CSARVGLALSYEQYF. The CDR3 region has the DNA TGCAGTGCTAGAGTTGGACTAGCTCTCTCCTACGAGCAGTACTTC.

The sample holds many counts of this clonotype. V and J are TRBV28 and TRBJ2-5; TRBD2 might be the D (6 bases). V dropped 2 bases and J dropped 5 bases, with 21 bases sitting between them. The CDR3 runs 17 residues. Germline V gene sequence: CDR1 MDHEN, CDR2 SYDVKM. The CDR3 protein is CASSLTGARGTWETQYF. CDR3 nucleotide sequence: TGTGCCAGCAGTTTAACGGGAGCCCGAGGTACATGGGAGACCCAGTACTTC.

This clonotype was found many times. The rearrangement uses TRBV28 and TRBJ1-1; 9 bases match TRBD1. V lost 3 bases, J lost 2 bases, and 4 bases stayed unmatched. CDR3 length: 15 amino acids. Germline V gene sequence: CDR1 MDHEN, CDR2 SYDVKM. The CDR3 is CASSLPDRGNTEAFF. The CDR3, as DNA: TGTGCCAGCAGTTTGCCGGACAGGGGAAACACTGAAGCTTTCTTT. Supplemented by reference TRBV28 and TRBJ1-1, the full variable domain reads DVKVTQSSRYLVKRTGEKVFLECVQDMDHENMFWYRQDPGLGLRLIYFSYDVKMKEKGDIPEGYSVSREKKERFSLILESASTNQTSMYLCASSLPDRGNTEAFFGQGTRLTVV.

This chain uses TRBV7-6 with TRBJ2-5; a possible D gene is TRBD2 (6 bases). V was cut by 10 bases and J by 3 bases, with 21 bases left in between. CDR1 and CDR2 (germline): SGHVS, FNYEAQ. This CDR3 is 15 amino acids long. The chain's CDR3 is CATQRREGWEETQYF. The CDR3, as DNA: TGTGCCACCCAGAGGAGGGAAGGCTGGGAAGAGACCCAGTACTTC.

The chain employs TRBV20-1 and TRBJ1-3, with TRBD1 matching 9 bases. V lost 5 bases to trimming and J lost 4 bases; unmatched junction nucleotides: 3. CDR1 and CDR2 from the germline V gene are DFQATT and SNEGSKA (reference sequence). The CDR3 runs to 13 residues. CDR3 loop: CSAGQGIGNTIYF. The CDR3 bases are TGCAGTGCTGGACAGGGGATCGGAAACACCATATATTTT.

This clonotype was detected many times. The rearrangement links TRBV12-3 or TRBV12-4 to TRBJ1-2; D not resolved. This CDR3 spans 13 amino acids. Trimming left V 8 bases short and J 2 bases short, with 12 bases between. The CDR3 region is CASWDRVNYGYTF. In nucleotides, the CDR3 is TGTGCCAGCTGGGATAGGGTAAACTATGGCTACACCTTC.

This clonotype was counted many times. The chain is built from TRBV29-1 and TRBJ2-3; D perhaps matches TRBD1 (6 bases). Trimming pared 4 bases from V and 3 bases from J, leaving 11 bases between. This CDR3 is 13 amino acids long. Germline CDR1 SQVTM, CDR2 ANQGSEA. The CDR3 here is CSVVGGATDTQYF. In DNA, the CDR3 is TGCAGCGTTGTAGGGGGAGCGACAGATACGCAGTATTTT.

This clonotype was counted at least ten times. The V and J genes are TRBV12-3 or TRBV12-4 and TRBJ2-1; TRBD2 agrees at 8 bases. Germline trimming cut 2 bases from V and 3 bases from J; bases unmatched to any gene: 9. The CDR3 contains 17 residues. The CDR3 spells CASSLFKAGANYNEQFF. The CDR3, as DNA: TGTGCCAGCAGTTTATTCAAAGCGGGAGCGAACTACAATGAGCAGTTCTTC.

This clonotype has a count of ten or more. This chain uses TRBV28 with TRBJ2-5; the D gene is possibly TRBD2 (5 bases). The CDR3 totals 15 residues. Germline loops: CDR1 MDHEN, CDR2 SYDVKM. V shed 8 bases and J shed 2 bases, with 18 bases lying between them. The CDR3 DNA reads as TGTGCCAGCGGCTCGGTGGGAGAAAAGCAAGAGACCCAGTACTTC. Its protein product is CASGSVGEKQETQYF.

This clonotype is deemed medium-sized. The chain links TRBV2 to TRBJ1-4, with TRBD1 matching 7 bases. The CDR3 has 15 amino acids. Germline CDR1 and CDR2: SNHLY and FYNNEI. With V trimmed by 3 bases and J by 8 bases, 9 bases remained unmatched. The CDR3 here is CASSETGPWNEKLFF. As DNA, the CDR3 is TGTGCCAGCAGTGAGACAGGGCCCTGGAACGAAAAACTGTTTTTT. The complete variable domain, with remaining parts taken from reference TRBV2 and TRBJ1-4, reads EPEVTQTPSHQVTQMGQEVILRCVPISNHLYFYWYRQILGQKVEFLVSFYNNEISEKSEIFDDQFSVERPDGSNFTLKIRSTKLEDSAMYFCASSETGPWNEKLFFGSGTQLSVL.

This clonotype was seen a handful of times. V is TRBV27 and J is TRBJ2-2; the D is unclear. V was trimmed by 2 bases and J by 7 bases, leaving 8 bases between them. CDR1 and CDR2 (germline): MNHEY, SMNVEV (reference sequence). This CDR3 contains 13 residues. In DNA form, the CDR3 reads TGTGCCAGCAGTTTACCCGCCGGCGGGGAGCTGTTTTTT. Amino acid sequence: CASSLPAGGELFF.

The chain carries TRBV12-3 or TRBV12-4 and TRBJ1-4; no clear D gene. Deletions cut 4 bases from V and 10 bases from J, with 10 bases between. This CDR3 comprises 12 residues. The CDR3 region is CASSSIPLKLFF. The CDR3 DNA sequence: TGTGCCAGCAGTTCCATCCCGTTAAAACTGTTTTTT.

This clonotype was detected ten times or more. Written as DNA, the CDR3 is TGTGCCAGCAGGGGACAGGCGGTTTCCTACGAGCAGTACTTC. Translation gives CASRGQAVSYEQYF. The chain employs TRBV2 and TRBJ2-7; 8 bases fit TRBD1. V lost 6 bases to trimming and J lost 1 base; unmatched junction nucleotides: 5. Germline CDR1 is SNHLY and CDR2 is FYNNEI. The CDR3 runs to 14 residues.

This clonotype appeared many times. The chain carries TRBV7-8 and TRBJ2-7; D ambiguous. Looked up from germline, CDR1 is SGHVS and CDR2 is FQNEAQ. The germline V and J ends were trimmed by 0 bases and 4 bases, with 13 bases remaining between them. CDR3 length: 15 amino acids. CDR3 nucleotide sequence: TGTGCCAGCAGCTTAGCTTTAGGGCGTGGGTACGAGCAGTACTTC. Translation gives CASSLALGRGYEQYF.

The rearrangement uses TRBV5-6 and TRBJ2-1, with D possibly TRBD1 on 6 matching bases. Germline values: CDR1 SGHDT, CDR2 YYEEEE. CDR3 length: 17 residues. Trimming removed 0 bases at V and 3 bases at J, with 16 bases between. The chain's CDR3 is CASSLGSKGVYYNEQFF. CDR3 coding DNA: TGTGCCAGCAGCTTGGGGTCGAAGGGGGTGTACTACAATGAGCAGTTCTTC. Supplemented by reference TRBV5-6 and TRBJ2-1, the full variable domain reads DAGVTQSPTHLIKTRGQQVTLRCSPKSGHDTVSWYQQALGQGPQFIFQYYEEEERQRGNFPDRFSGHQFPNYSSELNVNALLLGDSALYLCASSLGSKGVYYNEQFFGPGTRLTVL.

This clonotype was counted ten times or more. The V and J genes are TRBV3-1 and TRBJ1-1; perhaps TRBD1 as D (5 bases). CDR3 length: 15 residues. From germline, CDR1 is LGHDT and CDR2 YNNKEL (reference sequence). Between the trimmed V and J ends, which lost 3 bases and 1 base, there was a span of 12 bases. CDR3 bases: TGTGCCAGCAGCCACCGTAGGGGAGAGAACACTGAAGCTTTCTTT. Translating it yields CASSHRRGENTEAFF.

The table lists this clonotype with many counts. This chain links TRBV11-2 with TRBJ1-2; D is unresolved. Trimming shortened V by 4 bases and J by 5 bases, and 14 bases separated the two germline ends. CDR1 and CDR2 (germline): SGHAT, FQNNGV. The CDR3 spans 14 residues. DNA for the CDR3: TGTGCCAGCAGCTACGGGGATTTAGGTTATGGCTACACCTTC. It encodes CASSYGDLGYGYTF.